The 16 T cell receptor beta chains in this list originate from one sample, sequenced in a study of cytomegalovirus exposure and HLA in healthy donors (dated by TCRdb to 2016 to 2017). Library generation was performed with the immunoSEQ multiplex PCR assay. The multiplex PCR relied on a mix of 60 forward primers for TCR Vbeta segments and 13 reverse primers for TCR Jbeta segments. What TCRdb holds here is the immuneACCESS table cut down to in-frame rearrangements. Part of the clones is not present; checked against another copy, under half of the missing clones reflect an unresolved V gene, and the others are unexplained. The table for this sample lists roughly 150,000 clones; around 79% of them were counted only once. The ten largest account for 3% to 5% of the sample. The sample taken for sequencing was PBMCs. The receptors come from a male donor in good health and CMV-seronegative.

The V and J genes are TRBV2 and TRBJ1-2; 9 bases agree with TRBD1. The junction had 12 bases not matched to a gene; V was cut back by 2 bases and J by 5 bases. Germline values: CDR1 SNHLY, CDR2 FYNNEI. This CDR3 is 17 amino acids long. The CDR3, as DNA: TGTGCCAGCAGTGAAAAATGGGGGACAGGGACGTTTTATGGCTACACCTTC. This gives the protein CASSEKWGTGTFYGYTF.

Only one count was recorded for this clone. The chain has TRBV14 and TRBJ2-7, with TRBD1 matching 7 bases. CDR1 and CDR2 (germline): SGHDN, FVKESK. The length of the CDR3 is 13 residues. V lost 6 bases and J lost 2; bases outside the gene matches: 4. This CDR3 is CASSPTGPYEQYF. The DNA for the CDR3 is TGTGCCAGCAGTCCGACAGGGCCCTACGAGCAGTACTTC. Filled out from reference TRBV14 and TRBJ2-7, the complete variable domain reads EAGVTQFPSHSVIEKGQTVTLRCDPISGHDNLYWYRRVMGKEIKFLLHFVKESKQDESGMPNNRFLAERTGGTYSTLKVQPAELEDSGVYFCASSPTGPYEQYFGPGTRLTVT.

This chain links TRBV10-3 with TRBJ2-1, with 10 positions matching TRBD2. The J segment lost 3 bases and the V segment lost 3 bases, leaving 8 bases of the junction unmatched. Germline V lookup: CDR1 ENHRY, CDR2 SYGVKD. The CDR3 is 17 residues long. CDR3 sequence reads: CAISDLGASGSYNEQFF. The CDR3, as DNA: TGTGCCATCAGTGATTTGGGTGCTAGCGGGAGCTACAATGAGCAGTTCTTC.

J is TRBJ1-6 and V is TRBV7-2; weak D call: TRBD1 (6 bases). Germline lookup yields CDR1 SGHTA and CDR2 FQGNSA. The CDR3 has 15 residues. V shed 6 bases and J shed 10 bases, with 19 bases lying between them. CDR3 coding DNA: TGTGCCAGCAGTCCTGAGACAGGCTTGAGATCACCCCTCCACTTT. As protein: CASSPETGLRSPLHF.

The gene calls are TRBV11-3 and TRBJ1-2; D is perhaps TRBD1 (6 bases). Trimming stripped 3 bases from V and 7 bases from J, with 12 bases between. Germline-derived CDR1 and CDR2 are SGHNT and YENEEA. The CDR3 is made up of 13 amino acids. CDR3 residues: CASSFTAGAGYTF. The CDR3 DNA sequence: TGTGCCAGCAGCTTTACGGCGGGGGCTGGCTACACCTTC.

The chain combines TRBV11-3 with TRBJ2-1; D may be TRBD1 (6 bases). Trimming removed 3 bases from V and 4 bases from J, with 13 bases in between. The CDR3 spans 15 residues. Germline loops: CDR1 SGHNT, CDR2 YENEEA. The CDR3 region has the DNA TGTGCCAGCAGCTTGGACAGTGGACATTACAATGAGCAGTTCTTC. Protein: CASSLDSGHYNEQFF.

This clone has only a few counts. The genes are TRBV19 and TRBJ2-1; the match to TRBD2 covers 7 bases. This CDR3 region has 15 residues. Germline CDR1 reads LNHDA; CDR2 reads SQIVND (reference sequence). Trimming took 7 bases from V and 2 from J; bases not matched to a gene: 8. The CDR3 region is CASTSQRGPYNEQFF. The CDR3 DNA sequence: TGTGCCAGTACCTCCCAGCGGGGCCCCTACAATGAGCAGTTCTTC.

The rearrangement uses TRBV5-6 and TRBJ1-5; D ambiguous. The CDR3 runs to 15 residues. Trimming removed 0 bases from V and 0 bases from J, with 7 bases in between. The germline CDR1 and CDR2 sequences are SGHDT and YYEEEE. The CDR3 coding sequence is TGTGCCAGCAGCTTGGGAATAGTTAGCAATCAGCCCCAGCATTTT. Translation gives CASSLGIVSNQPQHF. Variable domain in full (rest from reference TRBV5-6 and TRBJ1-5): DAGVTQSPTHLIKTRGQQVTLRCSPKSGHDTVSWYQQALGQGPQFIFQYYEEEERQRGNFPDRFSGHQFPNYSSELNVNALLLGDSALYLCASSLGIVSNQPQHFGDGTRLSIL.

This sequence joins TRBV2 and TRBJ2-5; TRBD1 aligns across 7 bases. The DNA matches TRBJ2-7 better at its end, which makes the J call doubtful. This CDR3 has 15 amino acids. Germline V gene data show CDR1 as SNHLY and CDR2 as FYNNEI. This CDR3 reads CASMERGQISYEQYF. The CDR3 region has the DNA TGTGCCAGTATGGAGAGGGGACAGATATCCTACGAGCAGTACTTC.

The chain has TRBV5-4 and TRBJ2-7, with 9 nucleotides matching TRBD1. Unmatched junction bases numbered 8, after V lost 4 bases and J lost 6 bases. Germline assignment: CDR1 SGHNT and CDR2 YYREEE (reference sequence). The CDR3 consists of 14 residues. DNA of the CDR3: TGTGCCAGCAGCCCAGGACAGGGGATAGGCGAGCAGTACTTC. It codes for CASSPGQGIGEQYF.

The V and J genes are TRBV5-5 and TRBJ2-7; D might be TRBD2 (7 bases). This CDR3 is built from 15 residues. The germline V gene encodes CDR1 SGHKS and CDR2 YYEKEE (reference sequence). Trimming pared 6 bases from V and 2 bases from J, leaving 18 bases between. CDR3 coding DNA: TGTGCCAGCACATCCGGGGGGCTTGTCCCCTACGAGCAGTACTTC. It translates to CASTSGGLVPYEQYF.

The chain carries TRBV27 and TRBJ2-7; 11 bases agree with TRBD1. Germline lookup yields CDR1 MNHEY and CDR2 SMNVEV (reference sequence). The J segment lost 6 bases and the V segment lost 6 bases, leaving 13 bases of the junction unmatched. This CDR3 is 16 amino acids long. CDR3 in amino acids: CASSKAAGTGGTEQYF. CDR3 in DNA: TGTGCCAGCAGCAAGGCAGCCGGGACAGGGGGAACCGAGCAGTACTTC.

This chain links TRBV11-2 with TRBJ1-1; no definite D call. Germline V gene lookup returns CDR1 SGHAT and CDR2 FQNNGV. V was shortened by 2 bases and J by 1 base, with 8 bases between the two germline ends. This CDR3 spans 14 amino acids. This CDR3 reads CASSLLFPNTEAFF. In DNA form, the CDR3 reads TGTGCCAGCAGCTTACTTTTCCCGAACACTGAAGCTTTCTTT. The full variable domain, in which reference TRBV11-2 and TRBJ1-1 provide the parts outside the CDR3, is EAGVAQSPRYKIIEKRQSVAFWCNPISGHATLYWYQQILGQGPKLLIQFQNNGVVDDSQLPKDRFSAERLKGVDSTLKIQPAKLEDSAVYLCASSLLFPNTEAFFGQGTRLTVV.

This clone was counted a few times. The chain couples TRBV7-8 to TRBJ1-2, with a possible D match to TRBD1 (5 bases). Germline V gene lookup returns CDR1 SGHVS and CDR2 FQNEAQ. The CDR3 runs to 12 residues. The CDR3 here is CATTGANYGYTF. The CDR3 coding sequence is TGTGCAACGACGGGGGCTAACTATGGCTACACCTTC. The variable domain in full, completed from reference TRBV7-8 and TRBJ1-2, reads GAGVSQSPRYKVAKRGQDVALRCDPISGHVSLFWYQQALGQGPEFLTYFQNEAQLDKSGLPSDRFFAERPEGSVSTLKIQRTQQEDSAVYLCATTGANYGYTFGSGTRLTVV.

This sequence joins TRBV25-1 and TRBJ2-1, with 11 bases aligning to TRBD2. The V gene end was trimmed by 3 bases and the J gene end by 8 bases; junction bases not matched to a gene: 3. CDR3 length: 14 amino acids. Germline lookup yields CDR1 MGHDK and CDR2 SYGVNS. The DNA for the CDR3 is TGTGCCAGCAGTGATAGCGGGAGGGTATATGAGCAGTTCTTC. The encoded protein is CASSDSGRVYEQFF. Together with reference TRBV25-1 and TRBJ2-1, the CDR3 gives the full variable domain: EADIYQTPRYLVIGTGKKITLECSQTMGHDKMYWYQQDPGMELHLIHYSYGVNSTEKGDLSSESTVSRIRTEHFPLTLESARPSHTSQYLCASSDSGRVYEQFFGPGTRLTVL.

This clone was counted only a few times. The rearrangement links TRBV28 to TRBJ1-5, with D maybe TRBD1 (5 bases). Trimming removed 2 bases at V and 2 bases at J, with 10 bases between. Germline CDR1 reads MDHEN; CDR2 reads SYDVKM. The CDR3 is 15 residues long. The CDR3 is CASSLVGARNQPQHF. In DNA form, the CDR3 reads TGTGCCAGCAGTTTAGTAGGGGCCCGCAATCAGCCCCAGCATTTT.